These 27 T cell receptor beta chains share one sample of origin, sequenced in a study of blood T cell repertoires in COVID-19. Using immunoSEQ multiplex PCR, the repertoire was profiled, and TCRdb retains in-frame clones only, with some absent. The sample has nearly 300,000 clones; 89% are singletons. Sequencing was carried out using PBMCs or T cells enriched from blood (not recorded which). The receptor set was obtained from a woman aged 45-59 years who had been exposed to COVID-19.

The chain links TRBV7-8 to TRBJ2-2; D uncertain. CDR1 is SGHVS, CDR2 FQNEAQ, per germline. This CDR3 region has 16 residues. The V end was cut by 0 bases, the J end by 0 bases, with 8 bases between. The CDR3 sequence: CASSLAAQTNTGELFF. For the CDR3, the DNA is TGTGCCAGCAGCTTAGCGGCACAGACGAACACCGGGGAGCTGTTTTTT.

The chain has TRBV2 and TRBJ2-7; TRBD1 is a possible D gene (6 bases). There are 14 residues in the CDR3. From germline, CDR1 is SNHLY and CDR2 FYNNEI. V lost 5 bases to trimming and J lost 2 bases, with 13 bases between them. The CDR3 protein is CASSKRQETYEQYF. In DNA, the CDR3 is TGTGCCAGCAGTAAACGACAGGAGACCTACGAGCAGTACTTC.

The CDR3: CASSPRSRGGADTQYF. The CDR3 DNA follows: TGTGCCAGCTCACCACGAAGTAGGGGTGGCGCAGATACGCAGTATTTT. The chain links TRBV18 to TRBJ2-3, with D perhaps matching TRBD1 (5 bases). Germline-derived CDR1 and CDR2 are KGHSH and LQKENI. The CDR3 loop spans 16 amino acids. V was shortened by 1 base and J by 4 bases, with 15 bases between the two germline ends.

V usage is TRBV28 and J usage is TRBJ1-2; D call uncertain. The CDR3 covers 14 residues. Trimming took off 1 base at V and 7 bases at J, with 13 bases between the two ends. Per germline, CDR1 MDHEN and CDR2 SYDVKM. The CDR3 DNA reads as TGTGCCAGCAGTTTATTCGAACAGTCTCCTGGCTACACCTTC. Amino acids: CASSLFEQSPGYTF.

CDR3 protein: CASSQRGNINYGYTF. The CDR3 nucleotides read TGCGCCAGCAGCCAACGAGGAAATATTAACTATGGCTACACCTTC. The J gene is TRBJ1-2, the V gene TRBV4-1; D remains ambiguous. The V end lost 2 bases, the J end lost 1 base, and 11 bases lay between the germline ends. Germline assignment: CDR1 MGHRA and CDR2 YSYEKL. The CDR3 is 15 amino acids.

The gene calls are TRBV7-8 and TRBJ1-1; the D gene is possibly TRBD1 (5 bases). The germline V gene encodes CDR1 SGHVS and CDR2 FQNEAQ. The CDR3 is made up of 16 amino acids. V lost 2 bases to trimming and J lost 0 bases, with 13 bases between them. The CDR3 protein is CASSLSLGGMNTEAFF. CDR3 nucleotides: TGTGCCAGCAGCTTAAGTCTGGGGGGTATGAACACTGAAGCTTTCTTT.

The CDR3 reads CASSLGTGRQFSGNTIYF. CDR3 nucleotides: TGTGCCAGTAGTCTAGGGACAGGCCGCCAATTCTCTGGAAACACCATATATTTT. J is TRBJ1-3 and V is TRBV19; 8 positions match TRBD1. The J segment lost 0 bases and the V segment lost 5 bases, leaving 12 bases of the junction unmatched. The V gene's germline CDR1 is LNHDA and CDR2 SQIVND (reference sequence). There are 18 residues in the CDR3.

This CDR3 is CASSFSQTGKWNSPLHF. The CDR3 nucleotides are TGCGCCAGCAGCTTTTCTCAAACAGGGAAATGGAATTCACCCCTCCACTTT. The chain carries TRBV5-1 and TRBJ1-6; TRBD1 might be the D (6 bases). Germline V gene lookup returns CDR1 SGHRS and CDR2 YFSETQ. This CDR3 has 17 residues. V was trimmed by 2 bases and J by 7 bases, leaving 19 bases between them.

CDR3: CASSLKGQGVRDTQYF. The CDR3, as DNA: TGTGCCAGCAGCCTAAAGGGACAGGGGGTACGGGATACGCAGTATTTT. The chain recombines TRBV9 with TRBJ2-3; 11 bases are shared with TRBD1. CDR1 is SGDLS, CDR2 YYNGEE, per germline. The ends lost 4 bases at V and 6 bases at J; junction bases unmatched: 10. The CDR3 loop spans 16 amino acids.

On this clone: Other DNA sequences in this sample translate to the same CDR3. The chain recombines TRBV28 with TRBJ1-5; 10 nucleotides align to TRBD1. V lost 3 bases to trimming and J lost 2 bases; unmatched junction nucleotides: 4. The CDR3 runs 16 residues. Germline V gene data show CDR1 as MDHEN and CDR2 as SYDVKM. CDR3 residues: CASSLAGTGGNQPQHF. CDR3 nucleotides: TGTGCCAGCAGTTTGGCCGGGACAGGGGGCAATCAGCCCCAGCATTTT.

The CDR3 DNA reads TGCGCCAGCAGCCAATTCAGGGTGACAGGGCGGGAAAAACTGTTTTTT. It specifies CASSQFRVTGREKLFF. The chain carries TRBV4-1 and TRBJ1-4; TRBD1 matches at 7 bases. Germline V gives CDR1 MGHRA, CDR2 YSYEKL. After removal of 2 bases from V and 8 bases from J, the junction contained 11 bases not matched to a gene. The CDR3 spans 16 residues.

The rearrangement joins TRBV5-6 to TRBJ2-5; 9 positions agree with TRBD2. Germline lookup yields CDR1 SGHDT and CDR2 YYEEEE. The CDR3 totals 16 residues. The J segment lost 5 bases and the V segment lost 4 bases, leaving 12 bases of the junction unmatched. CDR3 sequence reads: CASSPGTSRLRETQYF. In nucleotides, the CDR3 is TGTGCCAGCAGCCCTGGGACTAGCCGGTTGCGGGAGACCCAGTACTTC.

The chain recombines TRBV2 with TRBJ1-2; TRBD1 agrees at 8 bases. Germline loops: CDR1 SNHLY, CDR2 FYNNEI. The CDR3 consists of 13 residues. V dropped 7 bases and J dropped 6; count of bases not matched to a gene: 7. The CDR3 DNA is TGTGCCAGCACCATAACAGGGGGGAATGGCTACACCTTC. Its protein product is CASTITGGNGYTF.

The rearrangement uses TRBV6-5 and TRBJ2-5, with a weak D call TRBD2 (6 bases). Per the germline V gene, CDR1 is MNHEY and CDR2 is SVGAGI. This CDR3 spans 15 amino acids. Between the trimmed V and J ends, which lost 7 bases and 4 bases, there was a span of 19 bases. The chain's CDR3 is CASKPGTGGRETQYF. The CDR3 region has the DNA TGTGCCAGCAAACCGGGGACTGGGGGTCGAGAGACCCAGTACTTC.

The chain employs TRBV10-3 and TRBJ2-7; the D gene is possibly TRBD1 (5 bases). This CDR3 is 14 amino acids long. Germline CDR1 is ENHRY and CDR2 is SYGVKD. The V gene lost 3 bases and the J gene lost 6 bases, with 15 bases spanning the gap. This chain's CDR3 is CAISDPLQACEQYF. The CDR3 bases are TGTGCCATCAGTGACCCCTTACAGGCCTGCGAGCAGTACTTC.

This clone appeared a single time. The chain has TRBV2 and TRBJ1-5, with a tentative D call TRBD1 (5 bases). The CDR3 spans 16 residues. Germline V gene lookup returns CDR1 SNHLY and CDR2 FYNNEI. V was shortened by 7 bases and J by 5 bases, with 21 bases between the two germline ends. The CDR3 sequence is CASKFSGFGAHQPQHF. The CDR3 nucleotides are TGTGCCAGCAAGTTCTCAGGGTTCGGTGCGCATCAGCCCCAGCATTTT.

The chain has TRBV19 and TRBJ2-7; 10 bases are a match to TRBD2. This CDR3 is built from 14 residues. With 5 bases clipped from V and 2 bases from J, the junction kept 3 bases outside the gene matches. The germline V gene has CDR1 LNHDA and CDR2 SQIVND (reference sequence). CDR3 coding DNA: TGTGCCAGTAGTGCAGCGGGGGGGCCCTACGAGCAGTACTTC. Amino acid sequence: CASSAAGGPYEQYF.

The V gene is TRBV7-9, the J gene TRBJ2-3; D gene unclear. The germline CDR1 and CDR2 sequences are SEHNR and FQNEAQ (reference sequence). The CDR3 covers 15 residues. The V end was cut by 1 base, the J end by 4 bases, with 12 bases between. The chain's CDR3 is CASSLGPGLADTQYF. CDR3 nucleotides: TGTGCCAGCAGCTTAGGACCGGGTCTCGCAGATACGCAGTATTTT. Together with reference TRBV7-9 and TRBJ2-3, the CDR3 gives the full variable domain: DTGVSQNPRHKITKRGQNVTFRCDPISEHNRLYWYRQTLGQGPEFLTYFQNEAQLEKSRLLSDRFSAERPKGSFSTLEIQRTEQGDSAMYLCASSLGPGLADTQYFGPGTRLTVL.

Regarding this clone: A far larger clone differs by one base, so this is likely a read error. The chain joins TRBV2 to TRBJ2-1, with 10 bases fitting TRBD2. The CDR3 has 15 amino acids. Germline CDR1 reads SNHLY; CDR2 reads FYNNEI. Losses at the gene ends were 2 bases for V and 4 bases for J; bases not matched to a gene: 2. The CDR3 DNA follows: TGTGCCAGCAGTGAACAAGCGGGGGGGTACAATGAGCAGTTCTTC. It yields the protein CASSEQAGGYNEQFF.

The chain uses TRBV28 and TRBJ1-6, with D tentatively TRBD1 (6 bases). The germline V and J ends were trimmed by 2 bases and 7 bases, with 9 bases remaining between them. The CDR3 contains 14 residues. Germline loops: CDR1 MDHEN, CDR2 SYDVKM. CDR3 amino acids: CASSLQTGNSPLHF. The CDR3 nucleotides are TGTGCCAGCAGTTTACAAACAGGGAATTCACCCCTCCACTTT.

The CDR3 protein is CATSRLGDGNEKLFF. CDR3 nucleotides: TGTGCCACCAGCAGGCTAGGGGATGGTAATGAAAAACTGTTTTTT. The chain carries TRBV15 and TRBJ1-4; TRBD1 might be the D (5 bases). Trimming removed 3 bases at V and 4 bases at J, with 12 bases between. Germline loops: CDR1 LNHNV, CDR2 YYDKDF (reference sequence). This CDR3 has 15 amino acids.

This rearrangement joins TRBV7-2 to TRBJ1-6; D remains ambiguous. Germline V gene data show CDR1 as SGHTA and CDR2 as FQGNSA. This CDR3 comprises 15 residues. The V end lost 6 bases, the J end lost 8 bases, and 17 bases lay between the germline ends. CDR3 in amino acids: CASSRSGPEDSPLHF. In DNA, the CDR3 is TGTGCCAGCAGTCGTTCCGGCCCGGAGGATTCACCCCTCCACTTT.

This chain links TRBV28 with TRBJ2-7; 10 positions agree with TRBD1. CDR1 is MDHEN, CDR2 SYDVKM, per germline. V lost 8 bases to trimming and J lost 5 bases; unmatched junction nucleotides: 9. CDR3 length: 14 residues. CDR3 nucleotides: TGTGCCAGCCGGGACAGGGGAGATGTGGACGAGCAGTACTTC. Its translation: CASRDRGDVDEQYF.

The chain joins TRBV5-1 to TRBJ1-3; 8 nucleotides align to TRBD1. CDR1 is SGHRS, CDR2 YFSETQ, per germline. J was trimmed by 1 base and V by 3 bases; bases with no gene match: 12. The CDR3 covers 18 residues. The CDR3 is CASSSISPGTGSGNTIYF. CDR3 nucleotide sequence: TGCGCCAGCAGCTCAATTAGTCCCGGGACAGGATCTGGAAACACCATATATTTT.

The chain carries TRBV28 and TRBJ1-4; D remains ambiguous. Trimming stripped 6 bases from V and 4 bases from J, with 3 bases between. Germline-derived CDR1 and CDR2 are MDHEN and SYDVKM. This CDR3 is 11 amino acids long. The CDR3 here is CASSFNEKLFF. Written as DNA, the CDR3 is TGTGCCAGCAGCTTTAATGAAAAACTGTTTTTT.

The CDR3 loop reads CAWRSGGNSPLHF. Here the CDR3 DNA reads TGTGCCTGGAGGTCAGGGGGAAATTCACCCCTCCACTTT. V usage is TRBV30 and J usage is TRBJ1-6; 7 bases are a match to TRBD1. V gave up 3 bases and J gave up 7 bases; unmatched junction bases: 3. This CDR3 contains 13 residues. The germline V gene has CDR1 GTSNPN and CDR2 SVGIG (reference sequence).

This clone appeared a few times. This rearrangement joins TRBV4-1 to TRBJ1-5, with a possible D match to TRBD1 (6 bases). This CDR3 comprises 17 residues. Trimming stripped 4 bases from V and 3 bases from J, with 19 bases between. The V gene's germline CDR1 is MGHRA and CDR2 YSYEKL. In DNA form, the CDR3 reads TGCGCCAGCAGCCTTCGCGGGGGGGGCGACGCCAATCAGCCCCAGCATTTT. Its protein product is CASSLRGGGDANQPQHF.